The subject of this entry is one T cell receptor beta chain. The data stem from a study of blood T cell repertoires in COVID-19. The CDR3 extends over 13 amino acids. Trimming removed 5 bases at V and 1 base at J, with 8 bases between. Germline V gene sequence: CDR1 LNHDA, CDR2 SQIVND (reference sequence). Assay used: immunoSEQ multiplex PCR; TCRdb lists only in-frame clones, some missing. There are fewer than 250,000 clones in the sample; 82% occur only once, and around 4.7% lies in the top ten. This receptor was identified in a woman in her 70s with acute or convalescent COVID-19. Sample: peripheral blood. The chain joins TRBV19 to TRBJ1-1; D remains unclear. The DNA of the CDR3 is TGTGCCAGTAGTGAACTGTGGAACACTGAAGCTTTCTTT. The encoded protein is CASSELWNTEAFF.